The 18 T cell receptor beta chains below come from one sample, sequenced in a study of molecular identifiers for immune sequencing clone quantification. TCRdb processed the PCR reads anew with MiXCR; each CDR3 protein has one entry. The sample records under 600,000 distinct CDR3 sequences, 20% to 25% being singletons. The sequencing input was naive CD8+ T cells from blood, with Jurkat cell RNA spiked in. Specified subset: FACS-sorted CD8+CD4-CCR7+CD45RA+ naive T cells. These receptor sequences come from a human donor in good health. Some libraries in this study had Jurkat cell RNA spiked in.

This clonotype was picked up a small number of times. The chain recombines TRBV20-1 with TRBJ2-5; no clear D. Germline values: CDR1 DFQATT, CDR2 SNEGSKA (reference sequence). Trimming removed 3 bases from V and 4 bases from J, with 12 bases in between. The CDR3 loop spans 13 amino acids. CDR3 sequence: CSARSAVTETQYF. The CDR3 nucleotides read TGCAGTGCTAGGTCGGCAGTCACAGAGACCCAGTACTTC.

This chain joins TRBV7-8 and TRBJ1-4; the D gene is possibly TRBD1 (5 bases). Germline loops: CDR1 SGHVS, CDR2 FQNEAQ. Trimming removed 1 base at V and 6 bases at J, with 12 bases between. The CDR3 sequence is 15 residues long. This CDR3 reads CASSLGPGLDEKLFF. The DNA for the CDR3 is TGTGCCAGCAGCTTAGGGCCAGGGTTGGATGAAAAACTGTTTTTT.

The chain has TRBV5-3 and TRBJ2-2; TRBD1 matches 12 bases. TRBV5-3 is sorted into the ORF group, with uncertain function. V shed 8 bases, J shed 7 bases, and the junction held 12 bases outside the gene matches. CDR3 size: 16 residues. The CDR3 bases are TGTGCCAGCTTCCCCGGTGGGACAGGGGGCATCGGGGAGCTGTTTTTT. Residues: CASFPGGTGGIGELFF.

This clonotype appeared a few times. The chain joins TRBV11-2 to TRBJ2-1; D is ambiguous. This CDR3 is built from 16 residues. V lost 3 bases to trimming and J lost 5 bases, with 17 bases between them. The germline gives CDR1 SGHAT, CDR2 FQNNGV. The CDR3 DNA reads as TGTGCCAGCAGCTTCCATCATAATAGAGCCAACAATGAGCAGTTCTTC. The encoded protein is CASSFHHNRANNEQFF. Based on the CDR3 plus reference TRBV11-2 and TRBJ2-1, the full variable domain is EAGVAQSPRYKIIEKRQSVAFWCNPISGHATLYWYQQILGQGPKLLIQFQNNGVVDDSQLPKDRFSAERLKGVDSTLKIQPAKLEDSAVYLCASSFHHNRANNEQFFGPGTRLTVL.

Details on this clonotype: At one end the junction does not follow the germline gene, possibly because of a read error. The chain couples TRBV7-7 to TRBJ2-5; 8 positions agree with TRBD2. Germline lookup yields CDR1 SSHAT and CDR2 FNYEAQ (reference sequence). The CDR3 has 13 residues. The CDR3 loop is CASSHRGGETQYF. The CDR3 nucleotides read TGTGCTAGCAGCCATCGGGGGGGGGAGACCCAGTACTTC.

This clonotype occurred a few times. This chain links TRBV20-1 with TRBJ1-5, with D possibly TRBD1 on 5 matching bases. CDR1 is DFQATT, CDR2 SNEGSKA, per germline (reference sequence). Trimming cost V 6 bases and J 2 bases, with 17 bases left between them. The CDR3 is 15 residues long. The CDR3 sequence is CSATVGYDGNQPQHF. As DNA, the CDR3 is TGCAGTGCGACAGTCGGGTACGATGGCAATCAGCCCCAGCATTTT.

The J gene is TRBJ1-2, the V gene TRBV5-1; D unclear. This CDR3 region has 11 residues. The V and J ends lost 4 bases and 6 bases respectively, with 7 bases between them. CDR1 and CDR2 (germline): SGHRS, YFSETQ. CDR3 region: CASSTNDGYTF. The CDR3 region has the DNA TGCGCCAGCAGCACAAACGATGGCTACACCTTC.

Worth noting for this clonotype: A much larger clone is a single base away; this may be a read error. The chain carries TRBV10-2 and TRBJ1-1; 7 nucleotides match TRBD1. Germline CDR1 is WSHSY and CDR2 is SAAADI. CDR3 length: 14 amino acids. The CDR3 coding sequence is TGCACCAGCGGGGGAACAGGGGAGAGCACTGAAGCTTTCTTT. It translates to CTSGGTGESTEAFF.

This clonotype has a handful of counts. The V and J genes are TRBV6-5 and TRBJ1-2, with a weak D call TRBD1 (6 bases). V was clipped by 0 bases and J by 7 bases, with 15 bases between them. Per the germline V gene, CDR1 is MNHEY and CDR2 is SVGAGI. CDR3 length: 15 amino acids. CDR3 sequence reads: CASSYSKVGGSGYTF. The DNA for the CDR3 is TGTGCCAGCAGTTACTCGAAAGTAGGGGGGTCTGGCTACACCTTC.

In its sample, this clonotype was seen many times. This chain joins TRBV15 and TRBJ2-3; D gene unclear. V shed 5 bases and J shed 0 bases, with 9 bases lying between them. This CDR3 contains 14 residues. Per germline, CDR1 LNHNV and CDR2 YYDKDF (reference sequence). CDR3 residues: CATSRATSTDTQYF. The CDR3 DNA reads TGTGCCACCAGCCGCGCGACTAGCACAGATACGCAGTATTTT.

Worth noting for this clonotype: This could be a read error, since a much larger clone is one nucleotide away. The V and J genes are TRBV7-9 and TRBJ2-6, with 7 nucleotides matching TRBD1. CDR1 is SEHNR and CDR2 is FQNEAQ in the germline V gene (reference sequence). The CDR3 loop spans 17 amino acids. The CDR3 bases are TGTGCCGGCAGCTCCACAGGGGAGTGGGCTGGGGCCAACGTCCTGACTTTC. Protein sequence: CAGSSTGEWAGANVLTF.

This clonotype has just a few counts. The genes are TRBV11-2 and TRBJ2-2, with TRBD1 identical over 7 bases. Trimming cost V 8 bases and J 3 bases; bases outside gene matches: 3. The CDR3 sequence is 13 residues long. Germline CDR1 is SGHAT and CDR2 is FQNNGV. CDR3 region: CASQGGYTGELFF. DNA for the CDR3: TGTGCCAGCCAAGGGGGCTACACCGGGGAGCTGTTTTTT.

The chain carries TRBV19 and TRBJ1-1, with 7 bases matching TRBD1. This CDR3 contains 16 residues. The V segment lost 4 bases and the J segment 0 bases; nucleotides outside the gene matches: 8. Germline V lookup: CDR1 LNHDA, CDR2 SQIVND (reference sequence). The CDR3 DNA reads as TGTGCCAGTAGTAACTCCGGAGGGGGCTTGAACACTGAAGCTTTCTTT. Amino acid sequence: CASSNSGGGLNTEAFF. Drawing the rest from reference TRBV19 and TRBJ1-1, the complete variable domain is DGGITQSPKYLFRKEGQNVTLSCEQNLNHDAMYWYRQDPGQGLRLIYYSQIVNDFQKGDIAEGYSVSREKKESFPLTVTSAQKNPTAFYLCASSNSGGGLNTEAFFGQGTRLTVV.

This clonotype has at least ten counts. The chain uses TRBV12-3 or TRBV12-4 and TRBJ1-1, with 10 bases fitting TRBD1. This CDR3 has 13 residues. The trim removed 7 bases at V and 3 bases at J, leaving 2 bases unmatched. The CDR3 sequence is CASTGQGHTEAFF. CDR3 bases: TGTGCCAGCACGGGACAGGGGCACACTGAAGCTTTCTTT.

The V and J genes are TRBV10-3 and TRBJ1-2; D is ambiguous. Trimming removed 0 bases from V and 8 bases from J, with 10 bases in between. The CDR3 runs to 13 residues. Per germline, CDR1 ENHRY and CDR2 SYGVKD. This CDR3 reads CAISESKFLGYTF. CDR3 nucleotide sequence: TGTGCCATCAGTGAGTCGAAGTTTCTCGGCTACACCTTC.

The table lists this clonotype with many counts. The V call is TRBV7-9, the J call TRBJ2-7, with D perhaps TRBD1 or TRBD2 (5 bases each). Germline V lookup: CDR1 SEHNR, CDR2 FQNEAQ (reference sequence). This CDR3 comprises 14 residues. Trimming removed 5 bases at V and 0 bases at J, with 11 bases between. CDR3 nucleotides: TGTGCCAGCAGCACGAGGGACCTCTCCTACGAGCAGTACTTC. Its protein product is CASSTRDLSYEQYF.

This clonotype was detected ten times or more. The genes are TRBV6-6 and TRBJ2-5; possible D gene TRBD2, 5 bases. V shed 6 bases and J shed 4 bases, with 15 bases lying between them. This CDR3 is built from 14 residues. Germline V gene data show CDR1 as MNHNY and CDR2 as SVGAGI (reference sequence). Here the CDR3 reads CASSYRESRETQYF. CDR3 bases: TGTGCCAGCAGCTATAGGGAGTCCCGAGAGACCCAGTACTTC.

This clonotype was counted a few times. The chain couples TRBV30 to TRBJ1-2; 10 nucleotides align to TRBD1. Germline CDR1 and CDR2: GTSNPN and SVGIG (reference sequence). V lost 4 bases, J lost 3 bases, and 11 bases stayed unmatched. This CDR3 is 16 amino acids long. In DNA form, the CDR3 reads TGTGCCTGGAATACCGGGACAGGGGTCTTGGACTATGGCTACACCTTC. It translates to CAWNTGTGVLDYGYTF. The full variable domain, its missing parts supplied by reference TRBV30 and TRBJ1-2, is SQTIHQWPATLVQPVGSPLSLECTVEGTSNPNLYWYRQAAGRGLQLLFYSVGIGQISSEVPQNLSASRPQDRQFILSSKKLLLSDSGFYLCAWNTGTGVLDYGYTFGSGTRLTVV.